This section outlines one T cell receptor beta chain sequence together with its context. CDR1 and CDR2 (germline): SGHTA, FQGTGA. The CDR3 is made up of 17 amino acids. With V trimmed by 5 bases and J by 0 bases, 9 bases remained unmatched. The sample belongs to a study of regulatory T cells in long-lasting Graves disease. Specified time point: newly diagnosed GD, antithyroid drugs for less than 3 months. Construction of the TCR library relied on RNA isolated from PBMCs. Investigators prepared the TCR beta libraries by applying iRepertoire HTBI primers and Arm-PCR of CDR3 regions. TCRdb fed the multiplex PCR reads into MiXCR, producing one record per CDR3 protein. Of 440,000 or so distinct CDR3 sequences listed, 15% were seen once; the top ten hold 16%. The same sample was also studied in work on T cells in Graves' hyperthyroidism and ophthalmopathy.

The chain carries TRBV7-3 and TRBJ2-3, with 9 bases aligning to TRBD2. The sequence was collected from a woman under 40 with Graves disease. The specimen comprised peripheral blood mononuclear cells (PBMCs), sampled at new diagnosis, from a patient treated with antithyroid drugs. CDR3 sequence: CASSLGYAGGSTDTQYF. The DNA of the CDR3 is TGTGCCAGCAGCCTGGGTTATGCGGGAGGGAGCACAGATACGCAGTATTTT.